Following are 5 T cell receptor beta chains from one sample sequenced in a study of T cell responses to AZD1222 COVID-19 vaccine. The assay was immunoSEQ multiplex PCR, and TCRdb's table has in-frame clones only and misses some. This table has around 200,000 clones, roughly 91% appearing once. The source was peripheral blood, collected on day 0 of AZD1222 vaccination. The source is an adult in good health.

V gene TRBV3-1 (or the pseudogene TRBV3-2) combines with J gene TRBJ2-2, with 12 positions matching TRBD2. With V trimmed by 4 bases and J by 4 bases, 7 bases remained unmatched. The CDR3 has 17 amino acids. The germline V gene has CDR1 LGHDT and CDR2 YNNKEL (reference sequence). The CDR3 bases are TGTGCCAGCAGCCCTTCGACTAGCGGGAGCCCCACCGGGGAGCTGTTTTTT. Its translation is CASSPSTSGSPTGELFF.

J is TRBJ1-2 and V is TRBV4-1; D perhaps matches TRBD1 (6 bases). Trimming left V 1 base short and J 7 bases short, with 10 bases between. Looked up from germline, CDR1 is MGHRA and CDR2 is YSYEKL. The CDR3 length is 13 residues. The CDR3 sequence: CASSQVTGSGYTF. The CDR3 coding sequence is TGCGCCAGCAGCCAAGTCACAGGGTCTGGCTACACCTTC.

CDR3 in amino acids: CASNMGYSNQPQHF. CDR3 bases: TGTGCCAGTAACATGGGGTATAGCAATCAGCCCCAGCATTTT. The chain couples TRBV19 to TRBJ1-5; no definite D call. Trimming stripped 7 bases from V and 0 bases from J, with 10 bases between. Germline V lookup: CDR1 LNHDA, CDR2 SQIVND (reference sequence). CDR3 length equals 14 residues.

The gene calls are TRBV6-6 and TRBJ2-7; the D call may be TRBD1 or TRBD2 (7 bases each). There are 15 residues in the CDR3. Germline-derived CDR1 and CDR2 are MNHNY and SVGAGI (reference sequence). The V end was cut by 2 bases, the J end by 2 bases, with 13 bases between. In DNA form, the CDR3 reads TGTGCCAGCAGTTACGGGGCAGGGGGGGCCTACGAGCAGTACTTC. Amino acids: CASSYGAGGAYEQYF.

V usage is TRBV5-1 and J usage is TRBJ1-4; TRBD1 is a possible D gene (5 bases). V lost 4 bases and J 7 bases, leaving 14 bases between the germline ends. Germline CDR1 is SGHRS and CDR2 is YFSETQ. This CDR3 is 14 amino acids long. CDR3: CASSRQLTGEKLFF. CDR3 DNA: TGCGCCAGCAGCCGACAGCTAACGGGTGAAAAACTGTTTTTT.